The next 20 T cell receptor beta chains were all read from a single sample in a study of T cell responses to AZD1222 COVID-19 vaccine. TCRdb keeps only in-frame clones here, not all; method: immunoSEQ multiplex PCR. This table has 80,000 to 95,000 clones, around 87% appearing once. Material: peripheral blood, obtained on day 0 of MenACWY control vaccination. The source of these receptors is an adult in good health.

The chain is built from TRBV29-1 and TRBJ1-2; a possible D gene is TRBD1 (5 bases). The CDR3 covers 16 residues. V was pared by 0 bases and J by 8 bases, with 22 bases between. The germline V gene encodes CDR1 SQVTM and CDR2 ANQGSEA. The DNA of the CDR3 is TGCAGCGTTGAAGATCCGGGAAGAGGGGTGCTAGAAGGCTACACCTTC. Translating it yields CSVEDPGRGVLEGYTF.

The chain joins TRBV9 to TRBJ1-1; D is unclear. Trimming removed 4 bases at V and 7 bases at J, with 11 bases between. The CDR3 spans 12 residues. Germline V gene lookup returns CDR1 SGDLS and CDR2 YYNGEE. The CDR3 reads CASSPVEDEAFF. Here the CDR3 DNA reads TGTGCCAGCAGCCCAGTGGAGGATGAAGCTTTCTTT.

V is TRBV7-2 and J is TRBJ1-4; 7 positions agree with TRBD1. The CDR3 length is 14 residues. Germline CDR1 SGHTA, CDR2 FQGNSA. V shed 3 bases and J 8 bases; nucleotides not matched to a gene: 6. The CDR3: CASSLRGRGEKLFF. The CDR3 DNA sequence: TGTGCCAGCAGCTTGAGGGGGCGCGGGGAAAAACTGTTTTTT.

The chain recombines TRBV10-3 with TRBJ2-1; D is possibly TRBD1 (6 bases). Trimming shortened V by 10 bases and J by 8 bases, and 21 bases separated the two germline ends. Germline V gives CDR1 ENHRY, CDR2 SYGVKD. The CDR3 consists of 14 residues. CDR3 nucleotides: TGTGCCACCCGAGAAGGACAGCCTAGGGATGAGCAGTTCTTC. This gives the protein CATREGQPRDEQFF.

This chain connects TRBV6-2 or TRBV6-3 to TRBJ2-2; 12 nucleotides line up with TRBD2. Per germline, CDR1 MNHEY and CDR2 SVGEGT. The CDR3 extends over 18 amino acids. After removal of 0 bases from V and 2 bases from J, the junction contained 4 bases not matched to a gene. For the CDR3, the DNA is TGTGCCAGCAGTTACTCGAAGGGACTAGCGGGTAACACCGGGGAGCTGTTTTTT. Translated: CASSYSKGLAGNTGELFF.

The count of this clone is one. This chain links TRBV6-5 with TRBJ2-5; maybe TRBD2 (5 bases). CDR3 length: 14 residues. Germline-derived CDR1 and CDR2 are MNHEY and SVGAGI. Trimming left V 9 bases short and J 5 bases short, with 19 bases between. The CDR3 region has the DNA TGTGCCAGGGGAAACGGGATTTTCAGGGAGACCCAGTACTTC. It encodes CARGNGIFRETQYF.

The chain recombines TRBV7-9 with TRBJ2-6; 8 nucleotides align to TRBD1. The germline V gene has CDR1 SEHNR and CDR2 FQNEAQ (reference sequence). The CDR3 contains 17 residues. Unmatched junction bases numbered 6, after V lost 5 bases and J lost 0 bases. The DNA for the CDR3 is TGTGCCAGCAGCGCCGGGACAGGTTCCTCTGGGGCCAACGTCCTGACTTTC. It yields the protein CASSAGTGSSGANVLTF.

The chain employs TRBV18 and TRBJ2-2, with D unclear. Trimming left V 7 bases short and J 2 bases short, with 2 bases between. The CDR3 has 11 residues. Germline CDR1 and CDR2: KGHSH and LQKENI. CDR3 loop: CASFNTGELFF. The CDR3 coding sequence is TGTGCCAGCTTTAACACCGGGGAGCTGTTTTTT.

V is TRBV10-3 and J is TRBJ2-7; possibly TRBD1 for D (6 bases). Germline loops: CDR1 ENHRY, CDR2 SYGVKD. The CDR3 sequence is 11 residues long. V lost 10 bases and J 6 bases, leaving 13 bases between the germline ends. CDR3 in amino acids: CASRGLGEQYF. The CDR3, as DNA: TGTGCCAGCAGGGGATTGGGCGAGCAGTACTTC.

The rearrangement joins TRBV27 to TRBJ2-2; D not certain. Germline CDR1 MNHEY, CDR2 SMNVEV (reference sequence). V was shortened by 5 bases and J by 3 bases, with 10 bases between the two germline ends. This CDR3 contains 14 residues. CDR3 DNA sequence: TGTGCCAGCAGTCGTTTAGATCACACCGGGGAGCTGTTTTTT. Translation: CASSRLDHTGELFF.

The J gene is TRBJ2-7, the V gene TRBV7-2; D tentatively reads TRBD1 or TRBD2 (5 bases each). Germline loops: CDR1 SGHTA, CDR2 FQGNSA. V was trimmed by 1 base and J by 3 bases, leaving 13 bases between them. The CDR3 sequence is 15 residues long. The CDR3 coding sequence is TGTGCCAGCAGCTTAGATCGGGGACCTAACTACGAGCAGTACTTC. It encodes CASSLDRGPNYEQYF.

The rearrangement links TRBV27 to TRBJ2-7, with D possibly TRBD1 on 6 matching bases. With 2 bases removed from V and 2 bases from J, the gap between germline ends came to 22 bases. Germline V gives CDR1 MNHEY, CDR2 SMNVEV (reference sequence). CDR3 length equals 18 residues. The CDR3 loop is CASSLRLSDSLSPYEQYF. The CDR3 bases are TGTGCCAGCAGTTTACGGCTCTCGGACAGCCTGAGCCCCTACGAGCAGTACTTC.

The chain combines TRBV24-1 with TRBJ2-5; the D gene could be TRBD1 or TRBD2 (5 bases each). The CDR3 length is 17 residues. From germline, CDR1 is KGHDR and CDR2 SFDVKD. Trimming removed 4 bases from V and 5 bases from J, with 22 bases in between. CDR3 residues: CATSDIDRASTTETQYF. The CDR3 DNA is TGTGCCACCAGTGACATCGACAGAGCCTCGACTACGGAGACCCAGTACTTC.

The chain employs TRBV24-1 and TRBJ2-2; D gene ambiguous. Germline CDR1 is KGHDR and CDR2 is SFDVKD. CDR3 length: 13 residues. Between the trimmed V and J ends, which lost 5 bases and 4 bases, there was a span of 7 bases. The DNA for the CDR3 is TGTGCCACCAGTGTACCGGTCACCGGGGAGCTGTTTTTT. Translating gives CATSVPVTGELFF.

The V and J genes are TRBV6-5 and TRBJ1-2; perhaps TRBD1 as D (5 bases). The V end was cut by 4 bases, the J end by 3 bases, with 12 bases between. CDR3 length equals 14 residues. Germline loops: CDR1 MNHEY, CDR2 SVGAGI. The CDR3 DNA reads TGTGCCAGCAGTTTAGCGGCGGGGGACTATGGCTACACCTTC. Translated, it gives CASSLAAGDYGYTF.

This chain connects TRBV9 to TRBJ1-1; D not certain. The CDR3 has 13 amino acids. V dropped 4 bases and J dropped 1 base, with 8 bases sitting between them. CDR1 is SGDLS and CDR2 is YYNGEE in the germline V gene. CDR3 region: CASSSRGNTEAFF. CDR3 nucleotide sequence: TGTGCCAGCAGCTCCAGAGGGAACACTGAAGCTTTCTTT.

V and J are TRBV27 and TRBJ2-7; 7 nucleotides match TRBD2. The V gene end was trimmed by 4 bases and the J gene end by 5 bases; junction bases not matched to a gene: 8. The CDR3 is 14 residues long. Looked up from germline, CDR1 is MNHEY and CDR2 is SMNVEV (reference sequence). CDR3 DNA: TGTGCCAGCAGTTCAAGGCGGGAGCGCCACGAGCAGTACTTC. Translation gives CASSSRRERHEQYF.

The chain has TRBV6-2 or TRBV6-3 and TRBJ2-2; no reliable D call. V lost 0 bases and J 0 bases, leaving 5 bases between the germline ends. The CDR3 covers 15 residues. Germline CDR1 reads MNHEY; CDR2 reads SVGEGT. CDR3 amino acids: CASSYSGANTGELFF. As DNA, the CDR3 is TGTGCCAGCAGTTACTCAGGAGCGAACACCGGGGAGCTGTTTTTT.

The V gene is TRBV30, the J gene TRBJ1-6; 7 nucleotides line up with TRBD1. CDR1 is GTSNPN, CDR2 SVGIG, per germline (reference sequence). The CDR3 totals 13 residues. CDR3: CARRDSGNSPLHF. DNA for the CDR3: TGTGCACGTCGGGACAGTGGTAATTCACCCCTCCACTTT.

This clone was recorded only once. The CDR3 DNA follows: TGTGCCAGCAGCTTGGTGAGGGGGGCCCGGGGCTATGGCTACACCTTC. This encodes CASSLVRGARGYGYTF. The V gene is TRBV5-8, the J gene TRBJ1-2; tentative D call: TRBD1 (6 bases). Germline values: CDR1 SGHTS, CDR2 YDEGEE. With 0 bases removed from V and 4 bases from J, the gap between germline ends came to 16 bases. The CDR3 covers 16 residues. The complete variable domain, with remaining parts taken from reference TRBV5-8 and TRBJ1-2, reads EAGVTQSPTHLIKTRGQQATLRCSPISGHTSVYWYQQALGLGLQFLLWYDEGEERNRGNFPPRFSGRQFPNYSSELNVNALELEDSALYLCASSLVRGARGYGYTFGSGTRLTVV.